These T cell receptor beta chains were read from a single sample in a study of technical replicates of blood from a handful of donors. Using immunoSEQ multiplex PCR, the repertoire was profiled, and TCRdb retains in-frame clones only, with some absent. The sample contains around 79,000 clones, around 94% of which appear only once. Material: T cells isolated from PBMCs. These receptors were taken from a human donor in good health. Both conserved end residues are part of each CDR3. The D gene is left open where the match is weak. Clone size is stated in some rows and not others, as once, few, many or a class when expanded.

CDR3 protein: CASSFSSVKNEQFF
CDR3 DNA: TGCGCCAGCAGCTTCTCTAGCGTGAAGAATGAGCAGTTCTTC
J gene: TRBJ2-1
D gene: -
clone size: -
V gene: TRBV10-1

CDR3 protein: CASSPGQGSSYEQYF
CDR3 DNA: TGTGCCAGCAGTCCCGGACAGGGGAGCTCCTACGAGCAGTACTTC
J gene: TRBJ2-7
D gene: TRBD1
clone size: once
V gene: TRBV2

CDR3 protein: CATSRDPQTPGGSQYEQYF
CDR3 DNA: TGTGCCACCAGCAGAGATCCCCAAACGCCGGGGGGAAGTCAGTACGAGCAGTACTTC
J gene: TRBJ2-7
D gene: TRBD2
clone size: -
V gene: TRBV15

CDR3 protein: CASSSTSDPWQFF
CDR3 DNA: TGTGCCAGCAGCTCAACTAGCGACCCCTGGCAGTTCTTC
J gene: TRBJ2-1
D gene: TRBD2
clone size: -
V gene: TRBV7-8

CDR3 protein: CASSPTSGANVLTF
CDR3 DNA: TGTGCCAGCAGCCCGACATCTGGGGCCAACGTCCTGACTTTC
J gene: TRBJ2-6
D gene: -
clone size: -
V gene: TRBV7-3

CDR3 protein: CASSSNAPGGETQYF
CDR3 DNA: TGTGCCAGCAGTTCCAACGCCCCGGGGGGGGAGACCCAGTACTTC
J gene: TRBJ2-5
D gene: TRBD2
clone size: -
V gene: TRBV28

CDR3 protein: CAISRQGDTGELFF
CDR3 DNA: TGTGCCATCAGTCGACAGGGGGACACCGGGGAGCTGTTTTTT
J gene: TRBJ2-2
D gene: TRBD1
clone size: -
V gene: TRBV10-3

CDR3 protein: CASRRDYGYTF
CDR3 DNA: TGTGCCAGCAGGAGGGACTATGGCTACACCTTC
J gene: TRBJ1-2
D gene: -
clone size: -
V gene: TRBV6-5

CDR3 protein: CASRTGTGPYEQYF
CDR3 DNA: TGTGCCAGCAGAACCGGGACAGGGCCCTACGAGCAGTACTTC
J gene: TRBJ2-7
D gene: TRBD1
clone size: -
V gene: TRBV28

CDR3 protein: CASSAGGYDEQFF
CDR3 DNA: TGTGCCAGCAGTGCAGGGGGCTATGATGAGCAGTTCTTC
J gene: TRBJ2-1
D gene: TRBD1
clone size: once
V gene: TRBV25-1

CDR3 protein: CASSPARSGTYTGELFF
CDR3 DNA: TGTGCCAGCAGCCCCGCAAGGAGCGGAACTTACACCGGGGAGCTGTTTTTT
J gene: TRBJ2-2
D gene: -
clone size: -
V gene: TRBV11-3

CDR3 protein: CAWSVGGRRYYGYTF
CDR3 DNA: TGTGCCTGGAGTGTGGGGGGGCGAAGGTACTATGGCTACACCTTC
J gene: TRBJ1-2
D gene: -
clone size: -
V gene: TRBV30

CDR3 protein: CASSTGRFTGELFF
CDR3 DNA: TGTGCCAGCTCAACAGGGCGATTCACCGGGGAGCTGTTTTTT
J gene: TRBJ2-2
D gene: -
clone size: -
V gene: TRBV28

CDR3 protein: CASRRRDRFNEKLFF
CDR3 DNA: TGTGCCAGCAGACGCCGGGACAGGTTTAATGAAAAACTGTTTTTT
J gene: TRBJ1-4
D gene: TRBD1
clone size: -
V gene: TRBV28

CDR3 protein: CASSPTREAGQPQHF
CDR3 DNA: TGTGCCAGCAGCCCGACGAGGGAAGCGGGTCAGCCCCAGCATTTT
J gene: TRBJ1-5
D gene: -
clone size: once
V gene: TRBV27

CDR3 protein: CASSPRQTTFNEKLFF
CDR3 DNA: TGTGCCAGCTCACCGCGACAAACAACTTTTAATGAAAAACTGTTTTTT
J gene: TRBJ1-4
D gene: -
clone size: -
V gene: TRBV18

CDR3 protein: CASSLELNQDTIYF
CDR3 DNA: TGTGCCAGCAGCTTAGAACTTAACCAGGACACCATATATTTT
J gene: TRBJ1-3
D gene: -
clone size: -
V gene: TRBV7-2